The rows below give T cell receptor beta chains drawn from one sample of a study of T cell repertoires in cytomegalovirus infection. One entry per CDR3 protein results from TCRdb running MiXCR on the reads. The repertoire holds around 170,000 distinct CDR3 sequences, with under 15% as singletons. The source material was PBMCs. Receptors originate from a human donor in good health (CMV status not recorded). Some clones in this sample may be carry-over from other donors' samples. CDR3s include the opening cysteine and the closing phenylalanine or tryptophan. A D gene is named only where the DNA matches it firmly. A clone size is listed for some rows: how often the clone was seen (once, few, many), or a class if it is expanded.

TRBJ2-7 | TRBV25-1 | . | many | CASSEFVGREQYF | TGTGCCAGCAGTGAATTTGTCGGACGGGAGCAGTACTTC
TRBJ2-1 | TRBV7-3 | . | many | CASSRDGSSYNEQFF | TGTGCCAGCAGCCGGGACGGGAGCTCCTACAATGAGCAGTTCTTC
TRBJ2-1 | TRBV28 | TRBD2 | many | CASRPTSGPAVEQFF | TGTGCCAGCAGACCTACTAGCGGACCCGCCGTTGAGCAGTTCTTC
TRBJ2-3 | TRBV28 | . | . | CASSFAGRSADTQYF | TGTGCCAGCAGTTTTGCCGGGAGAAGCGCAGATACGCAGTATTTT
TRBJ2-7 | TRBV6-6 | . | few | CASSIDNPYEQYF | TGTGCCAGCAGTATTGACAATCCCTACGAGCAGTACTTC
TRBJ2-1 | TRBV5-1 | . | few | CASSLGVVANEQFF | TGCGCCAGCAGCTTGGGAGTAGTGGCCAATGAGCAGTTCTTC
TRBJ2-2 | TRBV6-1 | . | many | CASRQPVTGELFF | TGTGCCTCTAGACAGCCAGTCACCGGGGAGCTGTTTTTT
TRBJ1-1 | TRBV15 | . | few | CATSRDPVGGGTEAFF | TGTGCCACCAGCAGAGACCCGGTGGGGGGGGGCACTGAAGCTTTCTTT
TRBJ1-2 | TRBV6-6 | . | . | CASSYPIEGRGYTF | TGTGCCAGCAGTTACCCAATAGAAGGGCGCGGCTACACCTTC
TRBJ2-1 | TRBV20-1 | . | . | CSATSGGKTYNEQFF | TGCAGTGCTACCTCCGGCGGGAAGACCTACAATGAGCAGTTCTTC
TRBJ1-1 | TRBV19 | . | . | CASSHGTNTEAFF | TGTGCCAGTAGCCACGGGACAAACACTGAAGCTTTCTTT
TRBJ1-4 | TRBV27 | . | many | CASSLTVEINEKLFF | TGTGCCAGCAGTTTAACCGTAGAGATTAATGAAAAACTGTTTTTT
TRBJ2-3 | TRBV30 | . | . | CAYVVGQSTDTQYF | TGTGCCTATGTTGTGGGGCAGAGCACAGATACGCAGTATTTT
TRBJ2-7 | TRBV7-9 | TRBD2 | many | CASSLAGLAGYEQYF | TGTGCCAGCAGCTTAGCGGGACTAGCGGGATACGAGCAGTACTTC
TRBJ2-1 | TRBV5-4 | TRBD2 | few | CASSPVLAGYNEQFF | TGTGCCAGCAGCCCCGTCCTAGCGGGGTACAATGAGCAGTTCTTC
TRBJ2-1 | TRBV7-3 | . | many | CASSSRDGLYNEQFF | TGTGCCAGCAGCTCCCGGGACGGCTTGTACAATGAGCAGTTCTTC
TRBJ1-1 | TRBV28 | . | . | CASSPRRALGTEAFF | TGTGCCAGCAGTCCCCGACGGGCGCTGGGTACTGAAGCTTTCTTT
TRBJ1-2 | TRBV7-9 | . | . | CASSLEDSVHTF | TGTGCCAGCAGCTTAGAGGACAGCGTCCACACCTTC
TRBJ2-1 | TRBV2 | . | many | CASTDRFSSYNEQFF | TGTGCCAGCACCGACAGGTTTTCCTCCTACAATGAGCAGTTCTTC
TRBJ2-7 | TRBV11-3 | . | . | CASSYAGTESLYEQYF | TGTGCCAGCAGCTATGCCGGGACCGAGAGCCTCTACGAGCAGTACTTC
TRBJ2-7 | TRBV7-9 | . | many | CASSLTSTEQYF | TGTGCCAGCAGCTTAACCTCTACGGAGCAGTACTTC
TRBJ1-4 | TRBV29-1 | TRBD1 | few | CSVLDRGHGTNEKLFF | TGCAGCGTTTTGGACAGGGGGCATGGAACTAATGAAAAACTGTTTTTT
TRBJ1-1 | TRBV7-9 | TRBD1 | few | CASSSQGGMNTEAFF | TGTGCCAGCAGCTCCCAGGGGGGGATGAACACTGAAGCTTTCTTT
TRBJ2-7 | TRBV7-2 | . | many | CASSPGGREQYF | TGTGCCAGCAGCCCAGGTGGACGAGAGCAGTACTTC
TRBJ1-6 | TRBV28 | TRBD1 | many | CASSTGQGASYNSPLHF | TGTGCCAGCAGTACCGGACAGGGGGCATCCTATAATTCACCCCTCCACTTT
TRBJ2-7 | TRBV29-1 | . | . | CSVQGLDEQYF | TGCAGCGTTCAGGGACTGGACGAGCAGTACTTC
TRBJ2-1 | TRBV6-2/TRBV6-3 | . | many | CASSYRAPGMDEQFF | TGTGCCAGCAGTTATAGAGCCCCAGGGATGGATGAGCAGTTCTTC
TRBJ2-7 | TRBV7-3 | TRBD2 | few | CASSLIAGDAEQYF | TGTGCCAGCAGCTTAATAGCGGGAGACGCCGAGCAGTACTTC
TRBJ2-1 | TRBV9 | . | few | CASSVVLGPGEQFF | TGTGCCAGCAGCGTAGTTTTGGGGCCGGGTGAGCAGTTCTTC
TRBJ2-7 | TRBV12-3/TRBV12-4 | . | many | CASTLSLGRNEQYF | TGTGCCAGCACTCTTTCCCTGGGGAGGAACGAGCAGTACTTC
TRBJ2-5 | TRBV25-1 | . | . | CASSPVSGVKETQYF | TGTGCCAGCAGTCCAGTGTCGGGAGTTAAGGAGACCCAGTACTTC
TRBJ1-1 | TRBV7-9 | TRBD1 | . | CASSLAGDRVAFF | TGTGCCAGCAGCTTAGCCGGGGACAGGGTGGCTTTCTTT
TRBJ2-1 | TRBV2 | TRBD1 | . | CASSAGTGSDEQFF | TGTGCCAGCAGCGCCGGGACAGGTTCAGATGAGCAGTTCTTC
TRBJ2-7 | TRBV29-1 | . | . | CSVVHTTYEQYF | TGCAGCGTTGTCCACACGACCTACGAGCAGTACTTC
TRBJ1-2 | TRBV18 | . | . | CASSPQAPYGYTF | TGTGCCAGCTCACCACAGGCACCATATGGCTACACCTTC
TRBJ2-7 | TRBV20-1 | TRBD1 | . | CSAPRDRSSYEQYF | TGCAGTGCCCCCCGGGACAGGAGCTCCTACGAGCAGTACTTC
TRBJ1-5 | TRBV7-2 | TRBD1 | many | CASSSRQGDQPQHF | TGTGCCAGCAGCTCCCGACAGGGGGATCAGCCCCAGCATTTT
TRBJ2-1 | TRBV12-3/TRBV12-4 | TRBD2 | many | CASTLGGGNEQFF | TGTGCCAGCACCTTGGGGGGGGGGAATGAGCAGTTCTTC